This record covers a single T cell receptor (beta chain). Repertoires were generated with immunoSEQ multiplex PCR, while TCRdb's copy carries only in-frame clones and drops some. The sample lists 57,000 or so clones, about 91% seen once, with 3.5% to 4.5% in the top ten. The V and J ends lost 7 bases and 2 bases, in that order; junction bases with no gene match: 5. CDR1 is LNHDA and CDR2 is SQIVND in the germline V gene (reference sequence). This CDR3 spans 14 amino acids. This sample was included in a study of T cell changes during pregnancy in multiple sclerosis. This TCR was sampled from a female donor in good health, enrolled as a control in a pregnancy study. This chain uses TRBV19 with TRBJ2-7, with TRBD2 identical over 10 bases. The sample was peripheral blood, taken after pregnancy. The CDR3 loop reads CASKASGGPYEQYF. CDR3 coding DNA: TGTGCCAGTAAAGCTAGCGGGGGCCCCTACGAGCAGTACTTC. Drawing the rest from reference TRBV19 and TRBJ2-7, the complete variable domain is DGGITQSPKYLFRKEGQNVTLSCEQNLNHDAMYWYRQDPGQGLRLIYYSQIVNDFQKGDIAEGYSVSREKKESFPLTVTSAQKNPTAFYLCASKASGGPYEQYFGPGTRLTVT.